Described below is a single T cell receptor (beta chain) sequence and its context. V was cut by 10 bases and J by 2 bases, with 17 bases left in between. From germline, CDR1 is LNHDA and CDR2 SQIVND (reference sequence). The CDR3 sequence is 14 residues long. The data stem from a study of blood T cell repertoires in COVID-19. On the study more broadly: COVID-19 samples collected from the United States, Italy and Spain covered acute and convalescent phases. Sample material is recorded as cDNA or gDNA derived from T cells, B-cell-depleted T cells, or PBMCs.

As originally analysed: Amplifying reference gene primers gave estimates of nucleated cell counts. Sequencing used immunoSEQ multiplex PCR; TCRdb keeps in-frame clones, though not all of them. The V and J calls and clone size are taken from that table; D and trimming were inferred from the DNA. The repertoire consists of about 170,000 clones, with around four fifths occurring once and the leading ten covering roughly 20%. The V call is TRBV19, the J call TRBJ1-2; D is possibly TRBD1 (5 bases). This clonotype was obtained from a woman in her 70s who had recovered from COVID-19. Sequenced: peripheral blood. CDR3 residues: CATKIGGTNYGYTF. Written as DNA, the CDR3 is TGTGCCACCAAAATCGGCGGGACCAACTATGGCTACACCTTC.